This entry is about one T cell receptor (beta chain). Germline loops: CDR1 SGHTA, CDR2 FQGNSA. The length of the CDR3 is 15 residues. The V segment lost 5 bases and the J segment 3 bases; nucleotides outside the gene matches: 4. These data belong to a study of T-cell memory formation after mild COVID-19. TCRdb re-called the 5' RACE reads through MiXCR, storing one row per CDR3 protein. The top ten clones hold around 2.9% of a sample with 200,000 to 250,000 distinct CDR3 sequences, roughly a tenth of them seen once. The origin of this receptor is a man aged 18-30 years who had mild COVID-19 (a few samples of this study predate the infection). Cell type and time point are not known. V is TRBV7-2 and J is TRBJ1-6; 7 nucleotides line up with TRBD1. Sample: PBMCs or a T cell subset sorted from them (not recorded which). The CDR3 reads CASSARQGYNSPLHF. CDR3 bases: TGTGCCAGCAGCGCGCGACAGGGCTATAATTCACCCCTCCACTTT.